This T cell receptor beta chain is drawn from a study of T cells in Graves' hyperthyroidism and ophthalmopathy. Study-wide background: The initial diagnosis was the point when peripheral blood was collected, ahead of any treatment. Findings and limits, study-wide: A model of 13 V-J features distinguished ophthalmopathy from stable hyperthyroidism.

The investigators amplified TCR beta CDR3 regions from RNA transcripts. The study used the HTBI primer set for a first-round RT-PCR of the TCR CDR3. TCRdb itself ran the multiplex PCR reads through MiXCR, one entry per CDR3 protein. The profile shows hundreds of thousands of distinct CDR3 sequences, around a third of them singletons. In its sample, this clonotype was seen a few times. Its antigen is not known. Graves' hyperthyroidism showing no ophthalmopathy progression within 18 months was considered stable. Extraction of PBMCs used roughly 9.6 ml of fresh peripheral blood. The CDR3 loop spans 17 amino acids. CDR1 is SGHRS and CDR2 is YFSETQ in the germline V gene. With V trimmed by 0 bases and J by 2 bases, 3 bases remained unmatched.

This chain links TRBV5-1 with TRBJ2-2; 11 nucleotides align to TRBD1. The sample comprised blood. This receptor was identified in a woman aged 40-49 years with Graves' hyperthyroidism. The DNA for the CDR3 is TGCGCCAGCAGCTTGGCCTGGACAGGGGGCAACACCGGGGAGCTGTTTTTT. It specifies CASSLAWTGGNTGELFF.